This TCR beta chain was identified in a study of T cells in Graves' hyperthyroidism and ophthalmopathy. There are many counts of this clonotype. The source material, RNA transcripts, was used to amplify TCR beta CDR3 regions. The HTBI set primed first-round TCR CDR3 RT-PCR. TCRdb re-called the multiplex PCR reads through MiXCR, storing one row per CDR3 protein. The sample gives a few hundred thousand distinct CDR3 sequences, approximately 14% of which show up once; about 19% is in the top ten. Losses at the gene ends were 1 base for V and 6 bases for J; bases not matched to a gene: 13. Per germline, CDR1 SGHTA and CDR2 FQGTGA. The CDR3 contains 18 residues.

The clonotype originates from a woman in her twenties or thirties with Graves' ophthalmopathy. The chain links TRBV7-3 to TRBJ2-3, with TRBD2 matching over 10 bases. The sample taken for sequencing was blood. CDR3 in amino acids: CASSLNDSGGTLPDTQYF. Written as DNA, the CDR3 is TGTGCCAGCAGCTTAAATGATAGCGGGGGGACTCTTCCGGATACGCAGTATTTT. Looking up the rest from reference TRBV7-3 and TRBJ2-3 gives the full variable domain: GAGVSQTPSNKVTEKGKYVELRCDPISGHTALYWYRQSLGQGPEFLIYFQGTGAADDSGLPNDRFFAVRPEGSVSTLKIQRTERGDSAVYLCASSLNDSGGTLPDTQYFGPGTRLTVL.